This T cell receptor beta chain was observed in a study of response to subunit inactivated influenza vaccine. General study findings and limits: Authors suggested seasonal influenza vaccinations each recruit few new T cells.

About this clonotype: Its specificity is not known. With a much larger clone just one base away, this may be a read error.

One entry per CDR3 protein results from TCRdb running MiXCR on the RT-PCR reads. The table shows 500,000 or so distinct CDR3 sequences, with approximately 9.9% occurring only once. Germline V gene lookup returns CDR1 SGHKS and CDR2 YYEKEE (reference sequence). The CDR3 contains 14 residues. V gene TRBV5-5 combines with J gene TRBJ1-5, with D possibly being TRBD1 (5 bases). The sequence was obtained from a man aged 50 or older who received an inactivated influenza vaccine. Here the sequenced sample was PBMCs from blood, taken about 6 weeks after vaccination. The CDR3 here is CASSLGVNNQPHHF. CDR3 bases: TGTGCCAGCAGCTTAGGGGTTAACAATCAGCCCCATCATTTT.